The clone carrying this TCR beta chain was counted at least ten times. The antigen remains undetermined. This sample was included in a study of T cells in Graves' hyperthyroidism and ophthalmopathy. Across the study: Staff took peripheral blood when the initial diagnosis was made, before any treatment began.

Germline lookup yields CDR1 GTSNPN and CDR2 SVGIG (reference sequence). The germline V and J ends were trimmed by 2 bases and 5 bases, with 12 bases remaining between them. CDR3 length: 13 amino acids. Study-wide findings and caveats: Blood also contained most expanded thyroid clonotypes above 0.001.

Template material for amplifying TCR beta CDR3 regions consisted of RNA transcripts. The HTBI primer set drove a first-round RT-PCR of the TCR CDR3. A single record per CDR3 protein comes from TCRdb applying MiXCR to the multiplex PCR reads. The table includes about 160,000 distinct CDR3 sequences, about 9.4% detected once. The origin of this receptor is a woman aged 18 to 35 with Graves' hyperthyroidism that later progressed to Graves' ophthalmopathy. The V gene is TRBV30, the J gene TRBJ1-2; D is perhaps TRBD1 (6 bases). Sequencing used blood. CDR3 coding DNA: TGTGCCTGGAGTCAACAGGGACCTTATGGCTACACCTTC. This encodes CAWSQQGPYGYTF.